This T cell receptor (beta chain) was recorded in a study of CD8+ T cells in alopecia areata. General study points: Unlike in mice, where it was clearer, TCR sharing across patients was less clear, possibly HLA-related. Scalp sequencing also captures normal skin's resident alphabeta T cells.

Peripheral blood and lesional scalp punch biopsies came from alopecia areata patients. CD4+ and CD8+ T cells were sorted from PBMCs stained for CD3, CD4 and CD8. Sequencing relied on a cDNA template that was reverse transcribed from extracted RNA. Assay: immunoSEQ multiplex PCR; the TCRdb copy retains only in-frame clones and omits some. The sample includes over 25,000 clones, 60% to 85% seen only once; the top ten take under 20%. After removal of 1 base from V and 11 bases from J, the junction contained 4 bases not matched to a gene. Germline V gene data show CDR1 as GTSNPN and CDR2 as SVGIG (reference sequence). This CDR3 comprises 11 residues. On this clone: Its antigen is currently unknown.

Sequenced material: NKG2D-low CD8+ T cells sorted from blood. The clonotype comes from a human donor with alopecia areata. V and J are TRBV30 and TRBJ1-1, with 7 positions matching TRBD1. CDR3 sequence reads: CAWSGDSRAFF. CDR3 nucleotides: TGTGCCTGGAGTGGGGACAGCAGGGCTTTCTTT.